Each of the 27 T cell receptor beta chains below was sequenced from the same sample in a study of shared clonotypes between healthy human individuals. This table comes from immunoSEQ multiplex PCR, and its TCRdb copy is limited to in-frame clones, with some not included. The sample records 740,000 or so clones, 60% to 75% being singletons. Input material: memory CD4+ T cells sorted from blood. Described subset: CD45RA-negative fraction. These TCRs come from a woman aged 25-40 years in good health.

The chain recombines TRBV19 with TRBJ1-3; D gene unclear. This CDR3 spans 13 amino acids. Germline CDR1 is LNHDA and CDR2 is SQIVND (reference sequence). Trimming took 5 bases from V and 4 from J, leaving 9 bases between them. The CDR3 is CASSVSLGNTIYF. In DNA, the CDR3 is TGTGCCAGTAGTGTGAGCTTAGGAAACACCATATATTTT.

For this clone: One base away lies a much larger clone, so this may be a sequencing read error. The chain combines TRBV11-2 with TRBJ1-1, with D unresolved. Germline V lookup: CDR1 SGHAT, CDR2 FQNNGV. The CDR3 contains 12 residues. The V end was cut by 5 bases, the J end by 1 base, with 5 bases between. The CDR3 protein is CASSKPNTEAFF. CDR3 nucleotides: TGTGCCAGCAGCAAACCGAACACTGAAGCTTTCTTT.

The CDR3 reads CASSHSTITEAFF. The CDR3 DNA reads as TGTGCCAGCAGCCACAGTACGATCACTGAAGCTTTCTTT. J is TRBJ1-1 and V is TRBV14; no firm D call. From germline, CDR1 is SGHDN and CDR2 FVKESK. Trimming stripped 3 bases from V and 4 bases from J, with 9 bases between. The CDR3 contains 13 residues.

This clone was observed a handful of times. This rearrangement joins TRBV28 to TRBJ2-7; D ambiguous. The CDR3 has 11 amino acids. V shed 10 bases and J shed 1 base, with 8 bases lying between them. Germline loops: CDR1 MDHEN, CDR2 SYDVKM. CDR3 nucleotides: TGTGCCATACTGTCATCCTACGAGCAGTACTTC. As protein: CAILSSYEQYF.

This CDR3 is CASSLRRGEIQYF. CDR3 DNA sequence: TGTGCCAGCAGCTTACGGAGGGGCGAGATTCAGTACTTC. The chain joins TRBV7-9 to TRBJ2-4; D might be TRBD2 (6 bases). Germline CDR1 is SEHNR and CDR2 is FQNEAQ (reference sequence). The CDR3 has 13 amino acids. The V end lost 2 bases, the J end lost 10 bases, and 12 bases lay between the germline ends. The full variable domain, in which reference TRBV7-9 and TRBJ2-4 provide the parts outside the CDR3, is DTGVSQNPRHKITKRGQNVTFRCDPISEHNRLYWYRQTLGQGPEFLTYFQNEAQLEKSRLLSDRFSAERPKGSFSTLEIQRTEQGDSAMYLCASSLRRGEIQYFGAGTRLSVL.

In the case of this clone: An end of the junction differs from the germline gene, which may be a read error. The J gene is TRBJ1-1, the V gene TRBV10-3; D is uncertain. The CDR3 consists of 13 residues. Germline V gene lookup returns CDR1 ENHRY and CDR2 SYGVKD. The CDR3: CANSPGFDTEAFF. The CDR3 bases are TGTGCCAACAGTCCGGGGTTCGACACTGAAGCTTTCTTT.

This chain's CDR3 is CASSAGQGRTDTQYF. The CDR3 coding sequence is TGTGCCAGCAGTGCAGGACAGGGGAGGACAGATACGCAGTATTTT. The chain carries TRBV2 and TRBJ2-3; 9 bases are a match to TRBD1. The CDR3 length is 15 residues. The V and J ends lost 4 bases and 3 bases, in that order; junction bases with no gene match: 5. CDR1 and CDR2 (germline): SNHLY, FYNNEI.

This clone was picked up many times. The V and J genes are TRBV4-2 and TRBJ1-2; TRBD1 matches at 7 bases. The V segment lost 3 bases and the J segment 4 bases; nucleotides outside the gene matches: 8. Germline V gene lookup returns CDR1 LGHNA and CDR2 YNFKEQ. The CDR3 runs 15 residues. This CDR3 is CASSQAQGTAYGYTF. The DNA of the CDR3 is TGTGCCAGCAGCCAGGCGCAAGGGACAGCCTATGGCTACACCTTC.

This clone was found a few times. The chain uses TRBV28 and TRBJ1-5; D call uncertain. Trimming removed 5 bases from V and 7 bases from J, with 15 bases in between. This CDR3 has 14 residues. From germline, CDR1 is MDHEN and CDR2 SYDVKM. DNA for the CDR3: TGTGCCAGCAGTGCGCGATTCGCGGGGCAGCCCCAGCATTTT. This codes for CASSARFAGQPQHF.

This clone was counted a few times. The V and J genes are TRBV27 and TRBJ1-5; D unresolved. V gave up 3 bases and J gave up 7 bases, with 13 bases separating them. CDR1 MNHEY and CDR2 SMNVEV come from the germline V gene (reference sequence). The CDR3 length is 14 residues. CDR3 protein: CASSLKGSLQPQHF. CDR3 bases: TGTGCCAGCAGTTTGAAGGGTTCGTTGCAGCCCCAGCATTTT.

The chain couples TRBV18 to TRBJ2-1, with 10 bases lining up with TRBD2. The CDR3 loop spans 15 amino acids. CDR1 KGHSH and CDR2 LQKENI come from the germline V gene. Trimming at V came to 6 bases and at J to 5 bases, leaving 7 bases not matched to a gene. This chain's CDR3 is CASSETSGSNNEQFF. CDR3 nucleotides: TGTGCCAGCTCGGAGACTAGCGGGTCGAACAATGAGCAGTTCTTC. The whole variable domain, remainder taken from reference TRBV18 and TRBJ2-1, is NAGVMQNPRHLVRRRGQEARLRCSPMKGHSHVYWYRQLPEEGLKFMVYLQKENIIDESGMPKERFSAEFPKEGPSILRIQQVVRGDSAAYFCASSETSGSNNEQFFGPGTRLTVL.

This clone occurred a few times. The J gene is TRBJ2-3, the V gene TRBV27, with 9 bases that match TRBD2. The CDR3 loop spans 14 amino acids. V lost 7 bases to trimming and J lost 4 bases; unmatched junction nucleotides: 6. Per the germline V gene, CDR1 is MNHEY and CDR2 is SMNVEV (reference sequence). The CDR3 loop is CASMDSGRSDTQYF. The CDR3 bases are TGTGCCAGCATGGATAGCGGGAGATCAGATACGCAGTATTTT.

This clone was seen many times. The chain has TRBV5-4 and TRBJ1-2, with a weak D call TRBD1 (5 bases). The CDR3 sequence is 15 residues long. V lost 2 bases and J 1 base, leaving 12 bases between the germline ends. Looked up from germline, CDR1 is SGHNT and CDR2 is YYREEE (reference sequence). CDR3 bases: TGTGCCAGCAGCTTTTCGGGAGGGGTTAACTATGGCTACACCTTC. It yields the protein CASSFSGGVNYGYTF.

CDR3 nucleotide sequence: TGTGCCAGCAGCCCAGGACGCTCGGGGACGGAACTGTTTTTT. Its protein product is CASSPGRSGTELFF. This chain uses TRBV5-6 with TRBJ1-4; D is possibly TRBD1 (5 bases). Per germline, CDR1 SGHDT and CDR2 YYEEEE. Trimming pared 4 bases from V and 12 bases from J, leaving 19 bases between. This CDR3 comprises 14 residues.

CDR3 region: CASSPSAGLKREGNYNEQFF. CDR3 nucleotide sequence: TGTGCCAGCAGCCCGTCGGCAGGTCTAAAGCGGGAGGGAAACTACAATGAGCAGTTCTTC. V and J are TRBV28 and TRBJ2-1, with TRBD2 matching 10 bases. The germline V gene encodes CDR1 MDHEN and CDR2 SYDVKM. The trim removed 6 bases at V and 3 bases at J, leaving 20 bases unmatched. This CDR3 is 20 amino acids long.

The rearrangement joins TRBV10-3 to TRBJ1-2, with 11 bases matching TRBD1. V shed 4 bases and J 4 bases; nucleotides not matched to a gene: 8. The CDR3 runs to 16 residues. Germline lookup yields CDR1 ENHRY and CDR2 SYGVKD. CDR3 nucleotides: TGTGCCATCAGTGCAGAGGACAGGGGGCTGCGCTATGGCTACACCTTC. It is translated as CAISAEDRGLRYGYTF.

This chain joins TRBV7-8 and TRBJ1-3; no reliable D call. CDR1 SGHVS and CDR2 FQNEAQ come from the germline V gene. CDR3 length equals 14 residues. Trimming shortened V by 1 base and J by 3 bases, and 7 bases separated the two germline ends. The CDR3 DNA follows: TGTGCCAGCAGCTTAGTTAGGGATGGAAACACCATATATTTT. The encoded protein is CASSLVRDGNTIYF.

Only one count was recorded for this clone. The chain uses TRBV6-1 and TRBJ1-1; TRBD1 might be the D (5 bases). Trimming took 0 bases from V and 8 from J, leaving 13 bases between them. CDR3 length: 14 residues. Germline CDR1 and CDR2: MNHNS and SASEGT. CDR3 nucleotides: TGTGCCAGCAGTGAAGCGCTTGGGGCAGTCGAAGCTTTCTTT. Translated, it gives CASSEALGAVEAFF.

The gene calls are TRBV2 and TRBJ2-1, with a possible D match to TRBD1 (6 bases). This CDR3 is built from 14 residues. Looked up from germline, CDR1 is SNHLY and CDR2 is FYNNEI. Trimming stripped 6 bases from V and 2 bases from J, with 11 bases between. CDR3 protein: CASSPGTPYNEQFF. CDR3 bases: TGTGCCAGCAGCCCCGGGACACCCTACAATGAGCAGTTCTTC.

The chain has TRBV27 and TRBJ2-1; D unclear. Trimming cost V 5 bases and J 7 bases, with 18 bases left between them. There are 15 residues in the CDR3. The germline gives CDR1 MNHEY, CDR2 SMNVEV (reference sequence). CDR3 coding DNA: TGTGCCAGCAGTCCCGGACCCTCCTGGAGAAATGAGCAGTTCTTC. This encodes CASSPGPSWRNEQFF.

The chain combines TRBV19 with TRBJ1-2, with TRBD1 matching 8 bases. The CDR3 covers 15 residues. With V trimmed by 5 bases and J by 8 bases, 13 bases remained unmatched. Germline CDR1 and CDR2: LNHDA and SQIVND (reference sequence). The CDR3 is CASSFDLGQGSGYTF. The CDR3 DNA sequence: TGTGCCAGTAGTTTCGACCTTGGACAGGGCTCGGGCTACACCTTC.

The chain links TRBV28 to TRBJ2-1, with 7 bases fitting TRBD1. The germline V gene has CDR1 MDHEN and CDR2 SYDVKM. Trimming at V came to 4 bases and at J to 1 base, leaving 4 bases not matched to a gene. The CDR3 runs to 15 residues. Here the CDR3 DNA reads TGTGCCAGCAGTTCTGAGGGGGCTTCCTACAATGAGCAGTTCTTC. Amino acid sequence: CASSSEGASYNEQFF.

The gene calls are TRBV5-1 and TRBJ1-2; the match to TRBD1 covers 9 bases. Per germline, CDR1 SGHRS and CDR2 YFSETQ. The CDR3 length is 15 residues. V lost 0 bases to trimming and J lost 4 bases; unmatched junction nucleotides: 4. CDR3 DNA: TGCGCCAGCAGCTTGGTTGGACAGGGGAGCTATGGCTACACCTTC. It encodes CASSLVGQGSYGYTF.

The rearrangement joins TRBV27 to TRBJ2-3; D remains unclear. The length of the CDR3 is 13 residues. The germline gives CDR1 MNHEY, CDR2 SMNVEV (reference sequence). The V and J ends lost 2 bases and 6 bases respectively, with 9 bases between them. The CDR3 spells CASSLTDWDTQYF. The CDR3 nucleotides read TGTGCCAGCAGTTTAACGGATTGGGATACGCAGTATTTT.

The chain has TRBV19 and TRBJ2-1; D not resolved. The germline V gene has CDR1 LNHDA and CDR2 SQIVND (reference sequence). V was clipped by 8 bases and J by 8 bases, with 10 bases between them. CDR3 length: 11 amino acids. The chain's CDR3 is CASGNYDEQFF. As DNA, the CDR3 is TGTGCCAGTGGGAATTACGATGAGCAGTTCTTC.

The rearrangement links TRBV5-6 to TRBJ2-1; D is undetermined. Trimming pared 4 bases from V and 2 bases from J, leaving 7 bases between. The germline gives CDR1 SGHDT, CDR2 YYEEEE. The CDR3 loop spans 13 amino acids. The CDR3 loop reads CASSLDTYNEQFF. The CDR3 DNA follows: TGTGCCAGCAGCCTAGACACCTACAATGAGCAGTTCTTC.

This chain connects TRBV7-7 to TRBJ2-5; no firm D call. This CDR3 spans 15 amino acids. Trimming took off 9 bases at V and 3 bases at J, with 20 bases between the two ends. Germline CDR1 and CDR2: SSHAT and FNYEAQ (reference sequence). The CDR3 nucleotides are TGTGCCAGTAAACTAATCACGCGTTGGAAAGAGACCCAGTACTTC. Protein: CASKLITRWKETQYF.